This T cell receptor beta chain is drawn from a study of neurological immune-mediated disorders. Findings and limits, study-wide: Levels of TCR clonal expansion peaked in HTLV-1-associated myelopathy and reached their lowest in multiple sclerosis, under those of healthy controls.

The sorted libraries involved the use of about 930,000 CD4+ or CD8+ T cells. This clonotype was counted at least ten times. Its specificity is not known. Deletions cut 2 bases from V and 4 bases from J, with 9 bases between. Per the germline V gene, CDR1 is MGHDK and CDR2 is SYGVNS. This CDR3 comprises 14 residues. Template-switch 5'RACE cDNA synthesis added a 10-nucleotide unique molecular identifier. The authors obtained over 200 million TCR-beta sequences from 15-18 subjects per sequencing run. TCRdb re-called the 5' RACE reads with MiXCR, one entry per CDR3 protein. The sample records approximately 30,000 distinct CDR3 sequences, over 3.5% being singletons.

The V gene is TRBV25-1, the J gene TRBJ2-1, with D tentatively TRBD2 (6 bases). The material sequenced was CD4+ T cells from blood. The TCR sequence derives from a woman between 40 and 50 years old in good health. CDR3 DNA: TGTGCCAGCAGTGAAACTAGCTTTTACAATGAGCAGTTCTTC. It is translated as CASSETSFYNEQFF.